Following are 24 T cell receptor beta chains from one sample sequenced in a study of tumor-infiltrating lymphocytes in primary liver carcinoma. Reverse transcription of about 500 ng total RNA with a constant-region primer produced TCR beta cDNA. Library construction for TCR beta comprised three nested multiplex PCR rounds performed with slightly modified ARM-PCR. TRBV1-TRBV30 forward primers paired with a C-beta reverse primer were used in the first two PCR rounds, which ran approximately 10 cycles each. Via MiXCR, TCRdb re-called the multiplex PCR reads, giving one row per CDR3 protein. The repertoire consists of some 180,000 distinct CDR3 sequences, with around 60% occurring once and the leading ten covering around 74%. Alongside blood RNA obtained from unsorted whole blood, germline DNA was also extracted. The sample taken for sequencing was peripheral blood. Receptors were obtained from a man aged 35-49 years with primary liver carcinoma and hepatitis B virus infection.

The DNA for the CDR3 is TGTGCCAGCAGTTACTCGAGAGAGAACACTGAAGCTTTCTTT. Protein sequence: CASSYSRENTEAFF. V is TRBV6-5 and J is TRBJ1-1; D is uncertain. This CDR3 region has 14 residues. The V and J ends lost 0 bases and 1 base respectively, with 6 bases between them. CDR1 and CDR2 (germline): MNHEY, SVGAGI.

Here the CDR3 DNA reads TGTGCCACCAGTGAAGCGGGAGATGGGGAGCTGTTTTTT. This sequence encodes CATSEAGDGELFF. This chain joins TRBV24-1 and TRBJ2-2; 8 bases are a match to TRBD2. V lost 4 bases to trimming and J lost 8 bases; unmatched junction nucleotides: 2. The CDR3 runs to 13 residues. Germline lookup yields CDR1 KGHDR and CDR2 SFDVKD.

This clonotype was observed a few times. This CDR3 is missing its conserved last phenylalanine or tryptophan, likely due to a read error. CDR3 protein: CASSFGGGTDTQYL. In DNA form, the CDR3 reads TGTGCCAGCAGCTTCGGAGGAGGCACAGATACGCAGTATCTT. V gene TRBV11-2 combines with J gene TRBJ2-3; D might be TRBD2 (5 bases). The CDR3 extends over 14 amino acids. The ends were cut back, 3 bases at V and 1 base at J, with 8 bases in the middle. Germline CDR1 reads SGHAT; CDR2 reads FQNNGV.

In this sample, this clonotype turned up a few times. The chain is built from TRBV28 and TRBJ2-1, with 8 nucleotides matching TRBD1. This CDR3 contains 14 residues. The germline V gene encodes CDR1 MDHEN and CDR2 SYDVKM. Trimming took 7 bases from V and 4 from J; bases not matched to a gene: 6. CDR3 loop: CASTRDRPYNEQFF. The DNA for the CDR3 is TGTGCCAGCACCAGGGACAGGCCATACAATGAGCAGTTCTTC. The complete variable domain, with remaining parts taken from reference TRBV28 and TRBJ2-1, reads DVKVTQSSRYLVKRTGEKVFLECVQDMDHENMFWYRQDPGLGLRLIYFSYDVKMKEKGDIPEGYSVSREKKERFSLILESASTNQTSMYLCASTRDRPYNEQFFGPGTRLTVL.

This clonotype was recorded a few times. J is TRBJ1-5 and V is TRBV12-3 or TRBV12-4; D is possibly TRBD1 (5 bases). The germline V and J ends were trimmed by 3 bases and 1 base, with 13 bases remaining between them. The CDR3 contains 16 residues. The CDR3 sequence: CASSFGGPGSNQPQHF. CDR3 bases: TGTGCCAGCAGTTTTGGGGGTCCGGGAAGCAATCAGCCCCAGCATTTT.

The genes are TRBV12-3 or TRBV12-4 and TRBJ1-3; 7 bases line up with TRBD1. V was clipped by 3 bases and J by 2 bases; unmatched bases: 4. The CDR3 loop spans 15 amino acids. The CDR3 coding sequence is TGTGCCAGCAGTTTGGAGGACAGGACTGGAAACACCATATATTTT. Residues: CASSLEDRTGNTIYF.

As regards this clonotype: A much larger clone differs by one base, so this may be a read error. The rearrangement links TRBV11-2 to TRBJ2-4, with D possibly TRBD2 on 7 matching bases. Germline V gene sequence: CDR1 SGHAT, CDR2 FQNNGV. The CDR3 consists of 14 residues. In DNA, the CDR3 is TGTGCCAGCAACTTAGAAGGGGGGGCGAACATTCAGTACTTC. This encodes CASNLEGGANIQYF.

A word on this clonotype: A much larger clone differs by one base, so this may be a read error. V usage is TRBV11-1 and J usage is TRBJ1-4, with D possibly TRBD1 on 5 matching bases. Germline V gene data show CDR1 as SGHAT and CDR2 as FQDESV (reference sequence). V lost 5 bases and J lost 8, with 15 bases in between. The CDR3 has 14 amino acids. The CDR3 DNA follows: TGTGCCAGCAGCCACGGACATGGCTACGAAAAACTGTTTTTT. Its protein product is CASSHGHGYEKLFF.

As regards this clonotype: The germline gene is not matched at one end of the junction; a read error may be the cause. The chain carries TRBV6-6 and TRBJ1-2, with D hard to call. This CDR3 is built from 13 residues. Germline V lookup: CDR1 MNHNY, CDR2 SVGAGI (reference sequence). The CDR3 DNA reads TGTGTCAGCAGTTACTCGGGAGGCGATGGCTACACCTTC. This translates into CVSSYSGGDGYTF.

The rearrangement uses TRBV7-9 and TRBJ2-7; 7 nucleotides agree with TRBD2. The CDR3 length is 14 residues. Germline-derived CDR1 and CDR2 are SEHNR and FQNEAQ (reference sequence). V was clipped by 4 bases and J by 2 bases; unmatched bases: 5. CDR3 DNA: TGTGCCAGCAGCTCCACTAGCGCCGCCTACGAGCAGTACTTC. This encodes CASSSTSAAYEQYF. The whole variable domain, remainder taken from reference TRBV7-9 and TRBJ2-7, is DTGVSQNPRHKITKRGQNVTFRCDPISEHNRLYWYRQTLGQGPEFLTYFQNEAQLEKSRLLSDRFSAERPKGSFSTLEIQRTEQGDSAMYLCASSSTSAAYEQYFGPGTRLTVT.

Of note for this clonotype: At one of its ends the junction is not consistent with the germline gene, which may arise from a read error. The rearrangement joins TRBV11-2 to TRBJ2-5; no reliable D call. The CDR3 extends over 12 amino acids. Germline V gene data show CDR1 as SGHAT and CDR2 as FQNNGV. DNA for the CDR3: TGTGCTAGCAACTTAGGAGAAGAGACCCAGTACTTC. This sequence encodes CASNLGEETQYF.

This clonotype was picked up a small number of times. Here the CDR3 reads CASTGGNQPQHF. The CDR3 nucleotides read TGTGCCAGCACGGGAGGCAATCAGCCCCAGCATTTT. The chain uses TRBV12-3 or TRBV12-4 and TRBJ1-5; D is unresolved. The CDR3 sequence is 12 residues long. V was trimmed by 7 bases and J by 2 bases, leaving 6 bases between them.

A note on this clonotype: The germline gene is not matched at one end of the junction; a read error may be the cause. V gene TRBV6-6 combines with J gene TRBJ2-1; 11 positions agree with TRBD2. The CDR3 sequence is 19 residues long. Germline CDR1 is MNHNY and CDR2 is SVGAGI (reference sequence). Written as DNA, the CDR3 is TGTGTCAGCAGTTACTCGCAGGAGCGGGGGACTAGCGGCTACAATGAGCAGTTCTTC. It codes for CVSSYSQERGTSGYNEQFF.

Concerning this clonotype itself: This clone may be a read error of a much larger clone one base away. The chain has TRBV6-5 and TRBJ1-2; D perhaps matches TRBD1 (5 bases). CDR1 MNHEY and CDR2 SVGAGI come from the germline V gene. The CDR3 is 14 residues long. The DNA of the CDR3 is TGTGCCAGCAGTAAACGGGACCGGGCCTATGACTACACCTTC. Protein: CASSKRDRAYDYTF.

This clonotype appeared a few times. A much larger clone is a single base away; this may be a read error. The chain recombines TRBV11-2 with TRBJ2-7, with no clear D. Germline assignment: CDR1 SGHAT and CDR2 FQNNGV. Trimming took off 0 bases at V and 3 bases at J, with 6 bases between the two ends. The CDR3 totals 13 residues. CDR3 DNA: TGTGCCAGCAGCTTAGAGCTGGGCTACGAGCAGTACTTC. Its translation: CASSLELGYEQYF.

Regarding this clonotype: Given a much more abundant clone one base away, this may be a read error. The chain carries TRBV11-2 and TRBJ2-7; 9 nucleotides line up with TRBD2. There are 15 residues in the CDR3. V shed 5 bases, J shed 4 bases, and the junction held 9 bases outside the gene matches. The germline V gene encodes CDR1 SGHAT and CDR2 FQNNGV. CDR3 in DNA: TGTGCCAGCAGCGGTACAGGGGCGGGGGGGTACGAGCAGTACTTC. Translating gives CASSGTGAGGYEQYF.

This clonotype was observed a few times. The V call is TRBV28, the J call TRBJ1-1, with unresolved D. The CDR3 length is 13 residues. Trimming took 4 bases from V and 1 from J, leaving 7 bases between them. Germline-derived CDR1 and CDR2 are MDHEN and SYDVKM. The CDR3 here is CASSSYSNTEAFF. In nucleotides, the CDR3 is TGTGCCAGCAGTTCATACTCGAACACTGAAGCTTTCTTT.

This clonotype appeared many times. The J gene is TRBJ1-2, the V gene TRBV11-1; D might be TRBD1 (5 bases). The CDR3 spans 16 residues. Per the germline V gene, CDR1 is SGHAT and CDR2 is FQDESV (reference sequence). The V and J ends lost 8 bases and 6 bases respectively, with 25 bases between them. CDR3 sequence (DNA): TGTGCCAGCGGCGGACATCGGGCCGAAGGGTCGAATGGCTACACCTTC. Residues: CASGGHRAEGSNGYTF.

In regard to this clonotype: This may come from a read error, since a much larger clone is one base off. The rearrangement joins TRBV6-1 to TRBJ2-1; perhaps TRBD2 as D (7 bases). The germline V gene has CDR1 MNHNS and CDR2 SASEGT. CDR3 length: 14 residues. The CDR3 DNA sequence: TGTGCCAACAGTGAAACGAGGGGGGGTAATGAGCAGTTCTTC. It yields the protein CANSETRGGNEQFF.

Comments on this clonotype: The junction and the germline gene differ at one end; a read error may be behind it. The J gene is TRBJ1-2, the V gene TRBV11-2; D unclear. Germline V lookup: CDR1 SGHAT, CDR2 FQNNGV. This CDR3 has 13 amino acids. The CDR3 DNA sequence: TGTGTCAGCAGCTTGGTACACGGGCTTGGCTACACATTC. This translates into CVSSLVHGLGYTF.

In regard to this clonotype: One base away lies a much larger clone, so this may be a sequencing read error. As DNA, the CDR3 is TGCACCAGCAGCCAAAGGATCGACAGGGAGCAGTACTTC. Amino acids: CTSSQRIDREQYF. V and J are TRBV4-1 and TRBJ2-7, with D perhaps matching TRBD1 (6 bases). The CDR3 runs to 13 residues. The germline V gene encodes CDR1 MGHRA and CDR2 YSYEKL.

This clonotype was detected once. Because the CDR3 is missing its conserved closing phenylalanine or tryptophan, this is likely a read error. The genes are TRBV6-5 and TRBJ2-5; no definite D call. The germline V gene encodes CDR1 MNHEY and CDR2 SVGAGI. The CDR3 length is 11 residues. Trimming took 6 bases from V and 5 from J, leaving 7 bases between them. The CDR3 coding sequence is TGTGCCAGCAGCGCTGGGGAGACCCAGTACCTC. Encoded protein: CASSAGETQYL.

For this clonotype: The junction differs from germline at one of its ends, possibly a read error. The CDR3 spells CRVGGGWRYTEAFF. In DNA, the CDR3 is TGCAGAGTTGGGGGTGGGTGGAGGTACACTGAAGCTTTCTTT. The rearrangement uses TRBV29-1 and TRBJ1-1; TRBD1 might be the D (5 bases). Germline V gene data show CDR1 as SQVTM and CDR2 as ANQGSEA. CDR3 length equals 14 residues.

The chain carries TRBV29-1 and TRBJ2-7; TRBD1 matches at 7 bases. The germline V gene encodes CDR1 SQVTM and CDR2 ANQGSEA. The CDR3 runs to 12 residues. With V trimmed by 8 bases and J by 7 bases, 11 bases remained unmatched. CDR3 protein: CSLALQGREQYF. CDR3 coding DNA: TGCAGCTTGGCTCTACAGGGGCGGGAGCAGTACTTC.